The 2 T cell receptor beta chains presented below share a single source sample, sequenced in a study of CD8 T cells in ankylosing spondylitis. Study results and caveats: What seemed typical of ankylosing spondylitis blood was a TCR beta motif built from about 8 highly homologous variants.

TCRdb recomputed calls from the 5' RACE reads with MiXCR, one row per CDR3 protein. Of around 770,000 distinct CDR3 sequences in the sample, roughly 10% are singletons; the top ten hold roughly 0.51%. These receptors have no identified antigens. The sample was blood, either unsorted or a sorted T cell fraction (not recorded which). These receptors were obtained from a male donor with ankylosing spondylitis.

The table lists this clonotype with a few counts. CDR3 DNA sequence: TGCAGTGCACAGGGGCCTATGAACACTGAAGCTTTCTTT. It specifies CSAQGPMNTEAFF. The gene calls are TRBV20-1 and TRBJ1-1; the match to TRBD1 covers 7 bases. From germline, CDR1 is DFQATT and CDR2 SNEGSKA (reference sequence). Trimming took 6 bases from V and 0 from J; bases not matched to a gene: 4. This CDR3 region has 13 residues.

This clonotype was detected only a few times. The V gene is TRBV4-3, the J gene TRBJ1-2; possible D gene TRBD1, 6 bases. The CDR3 is made up of 14 amino acids. Looked up from germline, CDR1 is LGHNA and CDR2 is YSLEER. Trimming pared 4 bases from V and 7 bases from J, leaving 16 bases between. The CDR3 reads CASSRAAGVSGYTF. The CDR3 coding sequence is TGCGCCAGCAGCCGAGCCGCAGGGGTGTCTGGCTACACCTTC.